Listed here are 22 T cell receptor beta chains from one sample, sequenced in a study of T cell responses to AZD1222 COVID-19 vaccine. Measured with immunoSEQ multiplex PCR; TCRdb has only the in-frame clones, and not every one. The sample includes 70,000 or so clones, around 87% of them seen just once. This material consisted of peripheral blood, taken on day 0 of AZD1222 vaccination. The receptors stem from an adult in good health.

The chain combines TRBV24-1 with TRBJ2-1; perhaps TRBD2 as D (5 bases). Trimming pared 4 bases from V and 5 bases from J, leaving 14 bases between. CDR1 and CDR2 from the germline V gene are KGHDR and SFDVKD. CDR3 length: 15 amino acids. The CDR3, as DNA: TGTGCCACCAGTGACCGCCACGGGGTGGACAATGAGCAGTTCTTC. It yields the protein CATSDRHGVDNEQFF.

The V call is TRBV15, the J call TRBJ1-3; D possibly corresponds to TRBD1 (6 bases). Per germline, CDR1 LNHNV and CDR2 YYDKDF (reference sequence). V was trimmed by 4 bases and J by 4 bases, leaving 17 bases between them. This CDR3 has 16 amino acids. The CDR3 here is CATSKLGGIGGNTIYF. DNA for the CDR3: TGTGCCACCAGCAAGCTAGGGGGGATCGGGGGAAACACCATATATTTT.

This chain links TRBV3-1 (or the pseudogene TRBV3-2) with TRBJ2-6; a possible D gene is TRBD1 (5 bases). Germline V gene sequence: CDR1 LGHDT, CDR2 YNNKEL (reference sequence). This CDR3 is built from 19 residues. Trimming removed 3 bases at V and 0 bases at J, with 18 bases between. The DNA for the CDR3 is TGTGCCAGCAGCCAGTTTATACTGGGGCCCTCCTCTGGGGCCAACGTCCTGACTTTC. It translates to CASSQFILGPSSGANVLTF.

The CDR3 is CASSTDSRNQPQHF. DNA of the CDR3: TGTGCCAGCAGCACTGACAGTCGCAATCAGCCCCAGCATTTT. The J gene is TRBJ1-5, the V gene TRBV2; D possibly corresponds to TRBD1 (5 bases). The V and J ends lost 6 bases and 2 bases respectively, with 11 bases between them. The CDR3 sequence is 14 residues long. The germline CDR1 and CDR2 sequences are SNHLY and FYNNEI.

This clone was observed once. The chain couples TRBV9 to TRBJ2-5; 15 nucleotides line up with TRBD2. This CDR3 contains 17 residues. CDR1 SGDLS and CDR2 YYNGEE come from the germline V gene. After removal of 4 bases from V and 4 bases from J, the junction contained 8 bases not matched to a gene. The CDR3 DNA follows: TGTGCCAGCAGCAACGGACTAGCGGGGGGGCGTGCAGAGACCCAGTACTTC. This translates into CASSNGLAGGRAETQYF.

The CDR3 coding sequence is TGTGCCAGCACGCGGCTAGCGGGGGGGCATGAGCAGTTCTTC. This sequence encodes CASTRLAGGHEQFF. The rearrangement joins TRBV9 to TRBJ2-1, with TRBD2 identical over 12 bases. Losses at the gene ends were 6 bases for V and 8 bases for J; bases not matched to a gene: 6. The CDR3 loop spans 14 amino acids. The germline V gene has CDR1 SGDLS and CDR2 YYNGEE.

V gene TRBV6-5 combines with J gene TRBJ1-1; D call uncertain. Germline CDR1 reads MNHEY; CDR2 reads SVGAGI. This CDR3 contains 12 residues. This CDR3 reads CTTNGWNTEAFF. Written as DNA, the CDR3 is TGTACTACGAACGGTTGGAACACTGAAGCTTTCTTT.

The rearrangement links TRBV30 to TRBJ2-7; 7 bases are shared with TRBD2. The V and J ends lost 3 bases and 0 bases, in that order; junction bases with no gene match: 8. The CDR3 loop spans 15 amino acids. The germline gives CDR1 GTSNPN, CDR2 SVGIG (reference sequence). The CDR3 reads CAWRLRGVPSYEQYF. The DNA for the CDR3 is TGTGCCTGGAGGCTCCGGGGGGTCCCCTCCTACGAGCAGTACTTC.

The chain recombines TRBV2 with TRBJ1-2; 7 positions agree with TRBD1. The CDR3 is made up of 16 amino acids. In germline, CDR1 is SNHLY, CDR2 FYNNEI. After removal of 9 bases from V and 4 bases from J, the junction contained 17 bases not matched to a gene. CDR3 in DNA: TGTGCCAGTACTCTGGGGGGGGACAGACAATTCTATGGCTACACCTTC. Protein sequence: CASTLGGDRQFYGYTF.

V and J are TRBV7-2 and TRBJ2-3, with 9 bases that match TRBD2. Germline values: CDR1 SGHTA, CDR2 FQGNSA. V dropped 1 base and J dropped 7; count of bases not matched to a gene: 9. CDR3 size: 16 residues. CDR3 sequence reads: CASSLVAGAWGNTQYF. The CDR3 bases are TGTGCCAGCAGCTTAGTAGCGGGGGCCTGGGGAAATACGCAGTATTTT.

In its sample, this clone was seen a few times. The rearrangement uses TRBV6-5 and TRBJ1-5, with D perhaps matching TRBD1 (6 bases). The CDR3 runs to 13 residues. Deletions cut 11 bases from V and 6 bases from J, with 17 bases between. CDR1 MNHEY and CDR2 SVGAGI come from the germline V gene. Written as DNA, the CDR3 is TGTGCCGCAGAACAGGGATCGGGTCAGCCCCAGCATTTT. Translation gives CAAEQGSGQPQHF.

This clone is termed medium-sized. The chain uses TRBV19 and TRBJ1-1, with 8 bases identical to TRBD1. After removal of 7 bases from V and 0 bases from J, the junction contained 7 bases not matched to a gene. CDR1 is LNHDA and CDR2 is SQIVND in the germline V gene (reference sequence). This CDR3 contains 15 residues. DNA for the CDR3: TGTGCCAGTAAGTTCGCAGGGGGCTTGAACACTGAAGCTTTCTTT. As protein: CASKFAGGLNTEAFF.

The rearrangement uses TRBV2 and TRBJ2-3; unclear D gene. The CDR3 loop spans 15 amino acids. The V gene lost 2 bases and the J gene lost 5 bases, with 14 bases spanning the gap. Germline CDR1 and CDR2: SNHLY and FYNNEI. The CDR3 DNA is TGTGCCAGCAGTGAACGGTCCGGTCGAGGAGATACGCAGTATTTT. Its protein product is CASSERSGRGDTQYF.

This chain links TRBV30 with TRBJ1-6; perhaps TRBD1 as D (6 bases). The germline V and J ends were trimmed by 4 bases and 10 bases, with 14 bases remaining between them. The germline V gene encodes CDR1 GTSNPN and CDR2 SVGIG (reference sequence). The CDR3 consists of 13 residues. The CDR3, as DNA: TGTGCCTGGAAGGGAACAGGGAACTCACCCCTCCACTTT. Its translation: CAWKGTGNSPLHF.

The V call is TRBV7-8, the J call TRBJ2-3, with D possibly being TRBD1 (5 bases). V lost 2 bases and J lost 11, with 8 bases in between. CDR1 is SGHVS, CDR2 FQNEAQ, per germline. This CDR3 comprises 11 residues. Here the CDR3 DNA reads TGTGCCAGCAGCTTACAGGGCGGGCAGTATTTT. Protein: CASSLQGGQYF.

The chain recombines TRBV7-2 with TRBJ1-6, with 7 bases that match TRBD1. The germline gives CDR1 SGHTA, CDR2 FQGNSA. This CDR3 is 15 amino acids long. The V segment lost 0 bases and the J segment 9 bases; nucleotides outside the gene matches: 5. CDR3 coding DNA: TGTGCCAGCAGCTTAGCGAGAGGGGGCGCTTCACCCCTCCACTTT. It translates to CASSLARGGASPLHF.

CDR3 nucleotide sequence: TGTGCCAGCAGCCCGTTCCCCGCGGGCTACACCTTC. Translated, it gives CASSPFPAGYTF. The chain employs TRBV7-2 and TRBJ1-2; no clear D. Germline V gene lookup returns CDR1 SGHTA and CDR2 FQGNSA. The CDR3 totals 12 residues. Trimming took 5 bases from V and 8 from J, leaving 12 bases between them. The full variable domain, completed using reference TRBV7-2 and TRBJ1-2, is GAGVSQSPSNKVTEKGKDVELRCDPISGHTALYWYRQSLGQGLEFLIYFQGNSAPDKSGLPSDRFSAERTGGSVSTLTIQRTQQEDSAVYLCASSPFPAGYTFGSGTRLTVV.

This clone turned up a few times. At the DNA level, this CDR3 is encoded by other sequences in the same sample as well. V and J are TRBV27 and TRBJ1-1; a weak D match, TRBD1 (5 bases). V lost 6 bases and J 1 base, leaving 12 bases between the germline ends. The CDR3 length is 14 residues. CDR1 is MNHEY, CDR2 SMNVEV, per germline (reference sequence). The CDR3 loop is CASSPGASNTEAFF. In nucleotides, the CDR3 is TGTGCCAGCAGCCCCGGGGCCTCGAACACTGAAGCTTTCTTT.

This chain connects TRBV14 to TRBJ2-3; a weak D match, TRBD2 (6 bases). Germline V gives CDR1 SGHDN, CDR2 FVKESK. This CDR3 is 14 amino acids long. V was clipped by 4 bases and J by 2 bases, with 10 bases between them. This CDR3 reads CASSPAGFTDTQYF. In nucleotides, the CDR3 is TGTGCCAGCAGCCCCGCGGGGTTCACAGATACGCAGTATTTT.

The chain recombines TRBV19 with TRBJ1-2; possible D gene TRBD1, 5 bases. This CDR3 region has 14 residues. V gave up 0 bases and J gave up 3 bases, with 8 bases separating them. CDR1 LNHDA and CDR2 SQIVND come from the germline V gene (reference sequence). This CDR3 is CASSIDREHYGYTF. The CDR3 DNA reads TGTGCCAGTAGTATAGACAGGGAGCACTATGGCTACACCTTC.

The chain combines TRBV5-8 with TRBJ1-5; TRBD1 is a possible D gene (6 bases). CDR1 is SGHTS and CDR2 is YDEGEE in the germline V gene. Between the trimmed V and J ends, which lost 1 base and 1 base, there was a span of 15 bases. This CDR3 comprises 17 residues. The CDR3: CASSLMLGGPSNQPQHF. As DNA, the CDR3 is TGTGCCAGCAGCTTGATGTTAGGGGGGCCGAGCAATCAGCCCCAGCATTTT. The whole variable domain, filled in from reference TRBV5-8 and TRBJ1-5, reads EAGVTQSPTHLIKTRGQQATLRCSPISGHTSVYWYQQALGLGLQFLLWYDEGEERNRGNFPPRFSGRQFPNYSSELNVNALELEDSALYLCASSLMLGGPSNQPQHFGDGTRLSIL.

This clone was detected only once. The genes are TRBV24-1 and TRBJ2-1; D is possibly TRBD1 or TRBD2 (5 bases each). Germline CDR1 KGHDR, CDR2 SFDVKD. V shed 3 bases and J shed 9 bases, with 14 bases lying between them. This CDR3 is 14 amino acids long. In DNA form, the CDR3 reads TGTGCCACCAGTGATACCGCTCCAGGGACTGAGCAGTTCTTC. Amino acids: CATSDTAPGTEQFF.